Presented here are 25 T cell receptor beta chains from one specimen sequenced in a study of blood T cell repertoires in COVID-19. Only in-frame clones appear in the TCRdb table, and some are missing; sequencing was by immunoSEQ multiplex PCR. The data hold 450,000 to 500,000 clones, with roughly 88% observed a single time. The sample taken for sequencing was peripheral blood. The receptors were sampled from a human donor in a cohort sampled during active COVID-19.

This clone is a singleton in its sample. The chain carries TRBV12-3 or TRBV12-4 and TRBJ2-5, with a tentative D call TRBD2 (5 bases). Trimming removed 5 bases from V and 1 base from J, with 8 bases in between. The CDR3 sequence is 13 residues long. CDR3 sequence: CASSTRGQETQYF. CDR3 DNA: TGTGCCAGCAGTACTCGGGGCCAAGAGACCCAGTACTTC.

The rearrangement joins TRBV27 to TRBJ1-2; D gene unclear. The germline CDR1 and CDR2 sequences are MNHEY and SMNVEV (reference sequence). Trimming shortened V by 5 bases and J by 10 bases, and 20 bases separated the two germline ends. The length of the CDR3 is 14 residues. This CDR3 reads CASSRSTETNLYTF. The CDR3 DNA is TGTGCCAGCAGTCGGAGCACGGAGACTAATCTCTACACCTTC.

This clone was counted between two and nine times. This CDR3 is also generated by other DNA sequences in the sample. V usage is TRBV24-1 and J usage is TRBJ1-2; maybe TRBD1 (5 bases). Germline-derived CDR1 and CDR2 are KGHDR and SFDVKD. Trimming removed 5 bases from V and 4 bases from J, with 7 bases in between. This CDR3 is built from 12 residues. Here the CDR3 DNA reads TGTGCCACCAGTGGGCAGGGCTATGGCTACACCTTC. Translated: CATSGQGYGYTF.

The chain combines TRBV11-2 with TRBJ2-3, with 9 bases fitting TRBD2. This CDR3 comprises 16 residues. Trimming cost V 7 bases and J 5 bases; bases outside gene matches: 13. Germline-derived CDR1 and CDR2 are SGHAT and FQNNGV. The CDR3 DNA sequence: TGTGCCAGCACCCAAGGGGGCGGGAGGGCGGTAGATACGCAGTATTTT. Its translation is CASTQGGGRAVDTQYF.

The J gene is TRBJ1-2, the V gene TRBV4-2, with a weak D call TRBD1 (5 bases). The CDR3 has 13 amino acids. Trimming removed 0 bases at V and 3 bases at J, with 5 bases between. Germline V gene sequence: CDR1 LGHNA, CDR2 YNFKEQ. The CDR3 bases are TGTGCCAGCAGCCAAGACAGGGACTATGGCTACACCTTC. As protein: CASSQDRDYGYTF.

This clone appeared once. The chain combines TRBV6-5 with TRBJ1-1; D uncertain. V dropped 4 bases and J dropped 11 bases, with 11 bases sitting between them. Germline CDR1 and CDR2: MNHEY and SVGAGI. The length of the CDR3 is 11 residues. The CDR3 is CASSFSGSAFF. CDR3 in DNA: TGTGCCAGCAGTTTCAGTGGTTCGGCTTTCTTT.

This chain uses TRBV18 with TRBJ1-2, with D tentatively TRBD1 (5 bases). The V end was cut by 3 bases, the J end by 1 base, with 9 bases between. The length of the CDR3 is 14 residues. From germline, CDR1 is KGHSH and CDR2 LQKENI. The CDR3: CASSPSDSNYGYTF. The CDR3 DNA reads TGTGCCAGCTCACCCTCTGACAGTAACTATGGCTACACCTTC.

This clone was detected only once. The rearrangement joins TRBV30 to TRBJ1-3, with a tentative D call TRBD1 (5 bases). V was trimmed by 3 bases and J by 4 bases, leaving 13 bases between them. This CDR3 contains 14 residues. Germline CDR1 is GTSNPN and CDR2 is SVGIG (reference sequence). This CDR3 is CAWSVQGGGNTIYF. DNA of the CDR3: TGTGCCTGGAGCGTCCAGGGTGGAGGAAACACCATATATTTT.

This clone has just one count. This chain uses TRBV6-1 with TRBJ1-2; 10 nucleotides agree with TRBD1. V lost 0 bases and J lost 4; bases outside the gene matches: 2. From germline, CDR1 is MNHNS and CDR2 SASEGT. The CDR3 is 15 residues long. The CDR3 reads CASSEATGGGYGYTF. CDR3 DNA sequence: TGTGCCAGCAGTGAAGCGACAGGGGGCGGCTATGGCTACACCTTC.

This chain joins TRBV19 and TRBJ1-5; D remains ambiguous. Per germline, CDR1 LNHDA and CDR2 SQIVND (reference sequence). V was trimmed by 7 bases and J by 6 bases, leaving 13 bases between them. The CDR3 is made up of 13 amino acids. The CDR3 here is CASKEARRQPQHF. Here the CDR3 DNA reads TGTGCCAGTAAGGAGGCCCGACGTCAGCCCCAGCATTTT.

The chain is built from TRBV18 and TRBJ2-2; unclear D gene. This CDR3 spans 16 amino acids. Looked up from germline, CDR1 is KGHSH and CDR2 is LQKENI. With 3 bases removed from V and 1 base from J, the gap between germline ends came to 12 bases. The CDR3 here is CASSPNEVENTGELFF. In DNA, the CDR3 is TGTGCCAGCTCACCTAATGAGGTTGAGAACACCGGGGAGCTGTTTTTT.

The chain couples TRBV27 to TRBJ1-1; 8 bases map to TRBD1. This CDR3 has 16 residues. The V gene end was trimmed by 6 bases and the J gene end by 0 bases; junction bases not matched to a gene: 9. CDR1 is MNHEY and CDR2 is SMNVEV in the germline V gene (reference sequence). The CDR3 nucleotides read TGTGCCAGCAGCAAGCAGGGGGCGTATATGAACACTGAAGCTTTCTTT. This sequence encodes CASSKQGAYMNTEAFF.

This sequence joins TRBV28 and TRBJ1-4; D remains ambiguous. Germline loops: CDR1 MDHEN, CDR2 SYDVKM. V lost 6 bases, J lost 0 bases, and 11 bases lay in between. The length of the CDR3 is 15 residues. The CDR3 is CASSFSGTTNEKLFF. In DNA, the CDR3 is TGTGCCAGCAGCTTCTCGGGGACAACTAATGAAAAACTGTTTTTT.

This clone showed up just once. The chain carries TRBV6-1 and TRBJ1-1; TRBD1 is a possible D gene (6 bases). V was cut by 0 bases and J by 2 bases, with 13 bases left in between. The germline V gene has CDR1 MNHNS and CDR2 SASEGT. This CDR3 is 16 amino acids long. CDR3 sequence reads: CASSEARLQGNTEAFF. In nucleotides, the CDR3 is TGTGCCAGCAGTGAAGCCCGGTTACAGGGAAACACTGAAGCTTTCTTT.

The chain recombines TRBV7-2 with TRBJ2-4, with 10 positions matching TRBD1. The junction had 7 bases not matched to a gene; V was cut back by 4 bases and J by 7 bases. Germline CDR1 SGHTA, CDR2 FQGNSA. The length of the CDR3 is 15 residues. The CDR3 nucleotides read TGTGCCAGCAGCTCCGACAGGGGGCTTTGGAACATTCAGTACTTC. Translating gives CASSSDRGLWNIQYF. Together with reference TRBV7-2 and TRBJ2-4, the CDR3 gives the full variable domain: GAGVSQSPSNKVTEKGKDVELRCDPISGHTALYWYRQSLGQGLEFLIYFQGNSAPDKSGLPSDRFSAERTGGSVSTLTIQRTQQEDSAVYLCASSSDRGLWNIQYFGAGTRLSVL.

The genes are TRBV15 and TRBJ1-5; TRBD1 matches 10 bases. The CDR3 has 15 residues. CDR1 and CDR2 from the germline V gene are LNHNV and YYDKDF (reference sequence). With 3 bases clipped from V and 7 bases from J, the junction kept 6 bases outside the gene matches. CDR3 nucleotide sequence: TGTGCCACCAGCAGCGGAATGGACAGGGGGCAGCCCCAGCATTTT. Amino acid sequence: CATSSGMDRGQPQHF.

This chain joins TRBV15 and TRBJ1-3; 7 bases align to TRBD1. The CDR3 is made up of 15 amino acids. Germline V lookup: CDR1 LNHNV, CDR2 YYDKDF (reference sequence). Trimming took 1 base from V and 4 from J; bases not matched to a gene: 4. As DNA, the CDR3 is TGTGCCACCAGCAGAGGACAGGGCCAAGGAAACACCATATATTTT. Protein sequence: CATSRGQGQGNTIYF.

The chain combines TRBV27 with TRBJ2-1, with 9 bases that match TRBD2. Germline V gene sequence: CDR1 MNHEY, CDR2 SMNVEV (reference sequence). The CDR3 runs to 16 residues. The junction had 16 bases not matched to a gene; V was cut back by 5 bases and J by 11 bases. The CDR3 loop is CASSPWGEAGGSQQFF. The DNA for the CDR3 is TGTGCCAGCAGTCCCTGGGGGGAAGCGGGAGGAAGTCAGCAGTTCTTC.

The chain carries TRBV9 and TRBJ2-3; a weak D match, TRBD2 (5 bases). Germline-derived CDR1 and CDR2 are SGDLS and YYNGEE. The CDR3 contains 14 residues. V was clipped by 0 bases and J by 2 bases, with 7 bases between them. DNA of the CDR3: TGTGCCAGCAGCGTAGTAGCGAACACAGATACGCAGTATTTT. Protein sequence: CASSVVANTDTQYF.

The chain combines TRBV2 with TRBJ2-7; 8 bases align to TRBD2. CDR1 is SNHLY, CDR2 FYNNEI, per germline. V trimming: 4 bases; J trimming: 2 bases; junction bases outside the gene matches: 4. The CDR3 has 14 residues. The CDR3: CASSGERGTYEQYF. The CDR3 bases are TGTGCCAGCAGTGGTGAGCGGGGGACCTACGAGCAGTACTTC. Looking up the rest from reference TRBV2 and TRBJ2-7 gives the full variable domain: EPEVTQTPSHQVTQMGQEVILRCVPISNHLYFYWYRQILGQKVEFLVSFYNNEISEKSEIFDDQFSVERPDGSNFTLKIRSTKLEDSAMYFCASSGERGTYEQYFGPGTRLTVT.

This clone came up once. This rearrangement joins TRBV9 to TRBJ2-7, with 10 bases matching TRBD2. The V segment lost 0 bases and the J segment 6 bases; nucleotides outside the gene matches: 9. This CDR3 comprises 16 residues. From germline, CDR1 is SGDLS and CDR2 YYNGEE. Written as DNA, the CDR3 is TGTGCCAGCAGCGTAGAGGCTAGCGGGAGTCTTAGCGAGCAGTACTTC. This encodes CASSVEASGSLSEQYF.

The CDR3 sequence: CASSWGLAGGRTDTQYF. In DNA form, the CDR3 reads TGCGCCAGCAGCTGGGGACTAGCGGGAGGGCGCACAGATACGCAGTATTTT. J is TRBJ2-3 and V is TRBV5-1; 16 bases align to TRBD2. The ends lost 3 bases at V and 1 base at J; junction bases unmatched: 2. This CDR3 contains 17 residues. Germline CDR1 SGHRS, CDR2 YFSETQ.

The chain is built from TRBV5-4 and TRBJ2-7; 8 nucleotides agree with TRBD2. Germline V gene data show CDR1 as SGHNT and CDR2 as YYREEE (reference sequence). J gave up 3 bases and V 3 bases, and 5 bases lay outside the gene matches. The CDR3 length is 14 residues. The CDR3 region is CASSSAGANYEQYF. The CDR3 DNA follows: TGTGCCAGCAGCTCAGCGGGGGCCAACTACGAGCAGTACTTC.

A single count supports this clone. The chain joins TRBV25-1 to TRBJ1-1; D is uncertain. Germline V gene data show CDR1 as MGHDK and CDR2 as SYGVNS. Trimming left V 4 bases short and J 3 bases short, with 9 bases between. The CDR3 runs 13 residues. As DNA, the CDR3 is TGTGCCAGCAGTGCCCCCGGGTACACTGAAGCTTTCTTT. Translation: CASSAPGYTEAFF.

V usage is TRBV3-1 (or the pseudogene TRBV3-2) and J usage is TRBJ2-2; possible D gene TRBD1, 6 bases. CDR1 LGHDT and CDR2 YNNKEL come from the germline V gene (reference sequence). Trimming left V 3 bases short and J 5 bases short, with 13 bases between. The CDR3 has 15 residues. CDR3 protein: CASSQTVTGTGELFF. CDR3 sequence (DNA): TGTGCCAGCAGCCAGACCGTTACAGGGACCGGGGAGCTGTTTTTT.